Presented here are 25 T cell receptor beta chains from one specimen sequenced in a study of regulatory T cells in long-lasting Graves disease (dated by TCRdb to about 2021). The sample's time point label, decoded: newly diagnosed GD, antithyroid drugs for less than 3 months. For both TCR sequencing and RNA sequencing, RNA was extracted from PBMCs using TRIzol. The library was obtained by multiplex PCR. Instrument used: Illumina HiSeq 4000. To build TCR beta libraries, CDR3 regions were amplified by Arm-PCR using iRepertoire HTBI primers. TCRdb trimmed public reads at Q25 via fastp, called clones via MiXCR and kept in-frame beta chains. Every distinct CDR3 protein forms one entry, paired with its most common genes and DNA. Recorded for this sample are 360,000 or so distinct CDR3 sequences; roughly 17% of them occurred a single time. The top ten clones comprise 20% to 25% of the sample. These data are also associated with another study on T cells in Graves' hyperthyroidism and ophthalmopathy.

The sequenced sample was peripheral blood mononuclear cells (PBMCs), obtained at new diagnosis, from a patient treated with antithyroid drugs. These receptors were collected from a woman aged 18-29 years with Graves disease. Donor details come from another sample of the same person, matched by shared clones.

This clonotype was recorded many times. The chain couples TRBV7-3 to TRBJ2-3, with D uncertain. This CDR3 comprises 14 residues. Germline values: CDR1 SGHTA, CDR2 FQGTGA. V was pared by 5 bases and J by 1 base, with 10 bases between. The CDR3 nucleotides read TGTGCCAGCAGCCTCCTTGGGGGCACAGATACGCAGTATTTT. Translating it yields CASSLLGGTDTQYF.

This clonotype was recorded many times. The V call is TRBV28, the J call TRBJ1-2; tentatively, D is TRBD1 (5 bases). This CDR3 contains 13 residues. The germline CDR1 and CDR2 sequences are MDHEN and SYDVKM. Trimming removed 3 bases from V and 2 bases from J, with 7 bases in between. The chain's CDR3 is CASSFPGNYGYTF. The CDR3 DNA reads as TGTGCCAGCAGTTTTCCAGGGAACTATGGCTACACCTTC.

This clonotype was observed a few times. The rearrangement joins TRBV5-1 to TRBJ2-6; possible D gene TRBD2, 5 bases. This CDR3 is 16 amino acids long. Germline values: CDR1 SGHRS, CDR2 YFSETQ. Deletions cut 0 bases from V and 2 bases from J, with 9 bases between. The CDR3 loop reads CASSLEVLAGANVLTF. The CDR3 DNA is TGCGCCAGCAGCTTGGAGGTACTAGCTGGGGCCAACGTCCTGACTTTC.

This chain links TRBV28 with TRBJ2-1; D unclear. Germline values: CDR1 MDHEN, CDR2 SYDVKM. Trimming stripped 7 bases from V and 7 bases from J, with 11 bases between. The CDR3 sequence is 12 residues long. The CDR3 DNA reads TGTGCCAGCACGGGCAATTCAAATGAGCAGTTCTTC. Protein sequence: CASTGNSNEQFF.

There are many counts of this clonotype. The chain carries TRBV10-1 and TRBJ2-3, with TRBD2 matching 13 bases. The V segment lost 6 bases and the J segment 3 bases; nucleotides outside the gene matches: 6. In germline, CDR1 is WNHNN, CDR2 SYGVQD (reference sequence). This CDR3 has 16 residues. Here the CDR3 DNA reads TGCGCCAGCAGGAAGAGGGGACTAGCGGGGACAGATACGCAGTATTTT. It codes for CASRKRGLAGTDTQYF.

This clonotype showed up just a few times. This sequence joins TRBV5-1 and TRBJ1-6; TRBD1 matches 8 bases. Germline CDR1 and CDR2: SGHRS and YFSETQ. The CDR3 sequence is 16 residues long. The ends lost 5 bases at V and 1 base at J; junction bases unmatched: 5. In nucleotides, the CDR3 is TGCGCCAGCAGAAAGACAGGGGTATCCTATAATTCACCCCTCCACTTT. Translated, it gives CASRKTGVSYNSPLHF. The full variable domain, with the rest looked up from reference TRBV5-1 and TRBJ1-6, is KAGVTQTPRYLIKTRGQQVTLSCSPISGHRSVSWYQQTPGQGLQFLFEYFSETQRNKGNFPGRFSGRQFSNSRSEMNVSTLELGDSALYLCASRKTGVSYNSPLHFGNGTRLTVT.

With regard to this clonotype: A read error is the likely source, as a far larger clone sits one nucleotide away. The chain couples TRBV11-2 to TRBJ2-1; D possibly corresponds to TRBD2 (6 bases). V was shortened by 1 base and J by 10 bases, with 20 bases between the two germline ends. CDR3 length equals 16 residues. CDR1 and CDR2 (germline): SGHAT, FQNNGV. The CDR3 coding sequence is TGTGCCAGCAGCTTAGTATTGCGGGGAGACTCCTACGAGCAGTTCTTC. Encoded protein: CASSLVLRGDSYEQFF.

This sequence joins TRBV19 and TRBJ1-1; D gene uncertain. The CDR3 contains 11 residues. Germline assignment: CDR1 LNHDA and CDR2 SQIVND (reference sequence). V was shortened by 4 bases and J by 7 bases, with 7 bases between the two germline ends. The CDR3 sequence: CASSTAREAFF. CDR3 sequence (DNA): TGTGCCAGTAGTACAGCACGTGAAGCTTTCTTT.

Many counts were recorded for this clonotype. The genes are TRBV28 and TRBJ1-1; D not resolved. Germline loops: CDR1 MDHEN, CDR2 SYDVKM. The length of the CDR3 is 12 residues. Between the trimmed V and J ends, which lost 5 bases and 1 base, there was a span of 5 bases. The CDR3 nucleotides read TGTGCCAGCAGTACAGCGAACACTGAAGCTTTCTTT. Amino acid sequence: CASSTANTEAFF.

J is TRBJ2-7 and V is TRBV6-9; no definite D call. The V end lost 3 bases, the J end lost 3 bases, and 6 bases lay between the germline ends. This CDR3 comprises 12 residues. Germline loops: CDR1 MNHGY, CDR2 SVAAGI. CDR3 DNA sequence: TGTGCCAGCAGTTACTCTTTCTACGAGCAGTACTTC. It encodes CASSYSFYEQYF.

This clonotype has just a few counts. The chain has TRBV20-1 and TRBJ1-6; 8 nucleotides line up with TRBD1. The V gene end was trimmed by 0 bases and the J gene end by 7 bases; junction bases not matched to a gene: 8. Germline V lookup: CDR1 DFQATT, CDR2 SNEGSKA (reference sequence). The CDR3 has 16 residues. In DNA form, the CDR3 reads TGCAGTGCTAGAGATTCCCCAGGGGGCAGGAATTCACCCCTCCACTTT. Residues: CSARDSPGGRNSPLHF.

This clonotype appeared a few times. The CDR3 loop is CASSSQGRAETQYF. DNA for the CDR3: TGTGCCAGCAGCTCCCAGGGGAGGGCGGAGACCCAGTACTTC. V gene TRBV7-2 combines with J gene TRBJ2-5; maybe TRBD2 (7 bases). The germline V gene encodes CDR1 SGHTA and CDR2 FQGNSA. The CDR3 runs to 14 residues. With 4 bases removed from V and 5 bases from J, the gap between germline ends came to 14 bases.

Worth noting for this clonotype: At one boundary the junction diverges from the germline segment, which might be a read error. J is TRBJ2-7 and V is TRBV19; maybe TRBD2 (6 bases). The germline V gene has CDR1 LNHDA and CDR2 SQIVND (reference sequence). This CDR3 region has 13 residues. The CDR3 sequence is CASSSWDSDEQYF. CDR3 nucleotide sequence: TGTGCCAGTAGTAGCTGGGACTCCGACGAGCAGTACTTC.

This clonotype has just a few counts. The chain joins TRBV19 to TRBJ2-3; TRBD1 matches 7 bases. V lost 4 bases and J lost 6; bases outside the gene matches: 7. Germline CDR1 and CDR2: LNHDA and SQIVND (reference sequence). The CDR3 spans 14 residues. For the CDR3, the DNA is TGTGCCAGTAGTACCGCAGGGGGTGGCGATACGCAGTATTTT. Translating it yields CASSTAGGGDTQYF.

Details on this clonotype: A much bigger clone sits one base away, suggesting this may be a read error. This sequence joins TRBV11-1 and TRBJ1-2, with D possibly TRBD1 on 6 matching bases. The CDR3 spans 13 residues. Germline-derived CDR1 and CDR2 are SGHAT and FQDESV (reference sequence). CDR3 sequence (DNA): TGTGCCGGCAGCTTAAACAGGGAACGGGGCTACACCTTC. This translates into CAGSLNRERGYTF.

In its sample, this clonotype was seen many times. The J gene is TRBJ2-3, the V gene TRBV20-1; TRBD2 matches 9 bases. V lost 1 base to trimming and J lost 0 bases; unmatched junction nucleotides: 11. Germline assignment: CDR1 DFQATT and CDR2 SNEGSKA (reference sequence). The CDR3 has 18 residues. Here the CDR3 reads CSARGLSRGRASTDTQYF. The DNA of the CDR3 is TGCAGTGCTAGAGGGCTCTCGCGCGGGAGGGCCAGCACAGATACGCAGTATTTT.

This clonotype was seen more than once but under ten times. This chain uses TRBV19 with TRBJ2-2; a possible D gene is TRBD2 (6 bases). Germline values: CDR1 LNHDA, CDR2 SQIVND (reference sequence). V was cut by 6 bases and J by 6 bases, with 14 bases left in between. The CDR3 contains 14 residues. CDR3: CASSPIGGSGELFF. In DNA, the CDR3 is TGTGCCAGTAGCCCAATTGGGGGGTCCGGGGAGCTGTTTTTT.

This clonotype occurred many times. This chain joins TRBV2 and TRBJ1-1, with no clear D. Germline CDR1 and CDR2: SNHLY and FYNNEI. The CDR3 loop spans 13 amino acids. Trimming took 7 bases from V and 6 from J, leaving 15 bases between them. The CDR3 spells CASIIDRSAEAFF. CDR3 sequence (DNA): TGTGCCAGCATTATCGACCGGAGCGCTGAAGCTTTCTTT.

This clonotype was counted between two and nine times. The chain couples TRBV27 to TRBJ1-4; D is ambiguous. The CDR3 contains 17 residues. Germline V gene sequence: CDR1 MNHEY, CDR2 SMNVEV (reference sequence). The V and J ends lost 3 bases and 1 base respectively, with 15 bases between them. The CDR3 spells CASSLTPMQETNEKLFF. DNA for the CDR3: TGTGCCAGCAGTTTGACACCTATGCAGGAAACTAATGAAAAACTGTTTTTT.

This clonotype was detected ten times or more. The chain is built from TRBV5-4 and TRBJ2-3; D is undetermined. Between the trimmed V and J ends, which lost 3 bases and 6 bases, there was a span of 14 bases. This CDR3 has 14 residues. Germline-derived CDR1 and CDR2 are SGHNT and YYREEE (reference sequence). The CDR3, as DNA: TGTGCCAGCAGCTCTAATATGGAAGGGGATACGCAGTATTTT. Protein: CASSSNMEGDTQYF.

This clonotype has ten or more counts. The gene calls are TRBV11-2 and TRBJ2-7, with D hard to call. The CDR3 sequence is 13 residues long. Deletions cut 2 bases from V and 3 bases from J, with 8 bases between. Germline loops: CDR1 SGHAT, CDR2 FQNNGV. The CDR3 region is CASSLRALYEQYF. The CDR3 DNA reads TGTGCCAGCAGCTTACGGGCCCTCTACGAGCAGTACTTC.

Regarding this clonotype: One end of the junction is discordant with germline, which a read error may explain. The DNA for the CDR3 is TGTGCGAGCATCCACCCCGGACTTGGCAATGAGCAGTTCTTC. Translating gives CASIHPGLGNEQFF. The chain carries TRBV3-1 and TRBJ2-1; D is possibly TRBD2 (5 bases). Germline loops: CDR1 LGHDT, CDR2 YNNKEL (reference sequence). The CDR3 loop spans 14 amino acids.

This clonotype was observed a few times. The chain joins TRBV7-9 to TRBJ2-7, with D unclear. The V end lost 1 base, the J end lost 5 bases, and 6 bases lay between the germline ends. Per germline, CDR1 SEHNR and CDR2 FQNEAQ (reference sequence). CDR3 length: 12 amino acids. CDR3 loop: CASSLDLNEQYF. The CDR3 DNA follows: TGTGCCAGCAGCTTAGATCTCAACGAGCAGTACTTC.

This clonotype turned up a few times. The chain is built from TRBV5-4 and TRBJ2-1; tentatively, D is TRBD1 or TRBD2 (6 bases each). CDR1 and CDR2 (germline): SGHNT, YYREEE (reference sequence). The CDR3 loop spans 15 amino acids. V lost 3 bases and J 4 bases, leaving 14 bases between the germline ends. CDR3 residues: CASSWGAAVYNEQFF. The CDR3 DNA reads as TGTGCCAGCAGCTGGGGGGCGGCAGTTTACAATGAGCAGTTCTTC.

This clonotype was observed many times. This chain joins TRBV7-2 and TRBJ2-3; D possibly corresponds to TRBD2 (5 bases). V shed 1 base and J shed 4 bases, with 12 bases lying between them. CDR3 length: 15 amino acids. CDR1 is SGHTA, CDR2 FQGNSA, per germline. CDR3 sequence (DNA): TGTGCCAGCAGCTTAGGGTTAGCGAGACCAGATACGCAGTATTTT. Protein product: CASSLGLARPDTQYF.